Below are 16 T cell receptor beta chains sequenced from a single sample in a study of CD8 T cells in Susac syndrome. An amount of RNA that ranged from roughly 0.5 to 1 ug was reverse transcribed with random hexamers. TCRdb used MiXCR to reprocess the immunoSEQ multiplex PCR reads, holding one entry per CDR3 protein. The table has under 20,000 distinct CDR3 sequences, approximately 95% seen once. Material: CD8+ T cells from PBMCs. The receptors here all came from a human donor in good health.

V and J are TRBV27 and TRBJ2-1; D remains unclear. The germline V gene has CDR1 MNHEY and CDR2 SMNVEV (reference sequence). Trimming shortened V by 3 bases and J by 6 bases, and 9 bases separated the two germline ends. The CDR3 has 13 residues. DNA of the CDR3: TGTGCCAGCAGTTTGGGGTTGAGCAATGAGCAGTTCTTC. Translation gives CASSLGLSNEQFF.

The V gene is TRBV5-1, the J gene TRBJ2-7; 8 nucleotides line up with TRBD2. Germline V CDR1 and CDR2: SGHRS, YFSETQ. With V trimmed by 4 bases and J by 4 bases, 7 bases remained unmatched. The CDR3 sequence is 14 residues long. CDR3 DNA sequence: TGCGCCAGCAGCCCAAGCGGGGGCGGGTACGAGCAGTACTTC. This sequence encodes CASSPSGGGYEQYF.

V is TRBV27 and J is TRBJ1-4; D is unclear. The germline gives CDR1 MNHEY, CDR2 SMNVEV (reference sequence). The CDR3 spans 11 residues. V was pared by 8 bases and J by 7 bases, with 8 bases between. In DNA form, the CDR3 reads TGTGCCAGCTCTCGGGGTGAAAAACTGTTTTTT. Residues: CASSRGEKLFF. Combining the CDR3 with reference TRBV27 and TRBJ1-4 gives the whole variable domain EAQVTQNPRYLITVTGKKLTVTCSQNMNHEYMSWYRQDPGLGLRQIYYSMNVEVTDKGDVPEGYKVSRKEKRNFPLILESPSPNQTSLYFCASSRGEKLFFGSGTQLSVL.

The chain is built from TRBV28 and TRBJ2-5, with D uncertain. From germline, CDR1 is MDHEN and CDR2 SYDVKM. V was pared by 5 bases and J by 7 bases, with 11 bases between. CDR3 length: 12 amino acids. The CDR3 is CASSDGPRTQYF. The DNA of the CDR3 is TGTGCCAGCAGTGACGGACCGAGGACCCAGTACTTC.

The V and J genes are TRBV5-1 and TRBJ1-2, with D unclear. The V gene's germline CDR1 is SGHRS and CDR2 YFSETQ. The CDR3 sequence is 17 residues long. With 0 bases removed from V and 5 bases from J, the gap between germline ends came to 20 bases. The CDR3 loop reads CASSLVAGPRVRYGYTF. In DNA, the CDR3 is TGCGCCAGCAGCTTGGTGGCAGGCCCAAGGGTTAGATATGGCTACACCTTC. Filled out from reference TRBV5-1 and TRBJ1-2, the complete variable domain reads KAGVTQTPRYLIKTRGQQVTLSCSPISGHRSVSWYQQTPGQGLQFLFEYFSETQRNKGNFPGRFSGRQFSNSRSEMNVSTLELGDSALYLCASSLVAGPRVRYGYTFGSGTRLTVV.

In this sample, this clonotype turned up once. The chain links TRBV10-3 to TRBJ2-1, with 9 bases aligning to TRBD2. The V segment lost 3 bases and the J segment 7 bases; nucleotides outside the gene matches: 7. This CDR3 is 15 amino acids long. CDR1 and CDR2 from the germline V gene are ENHRY and SYGVKD. CDR3 coding DNA: TGTGCCATCAGTGATCTTGCGGGAGGGTCAAATGAGCAGTTCTTC. This codes for CAISDLAGGSNEQFF.

The rearrangement joins TRBV28 to TRBJ2-3; TRBD2 agrees at 7 bases. J gave up 7 bases and V 3 bases, and 7 bases lay outside the gene matches. The V gene's germline CDR1 is MDHEN and CDR2 SYDVKM. The CDR3 totals 14 residues. CDR3 residues: CASSFGGEGNTQYF. DNA for the CDR3: TGTGCCAGCAGTTTTGGCGGGGAGGGAAATACGCAGTATTTT.

The gene calls are TRBV27 and TRBJ2-2; D perhaps matches TRBD2 (6 bases). The CDR3 is made up of 15 amino acids. Germline CDR1 reads MNHEY; CDR2 reads SMNVEV (reference sequence). V was shortened by 2 bases and J by 8 bases, with 15 bases between the two germline ends. CDR3 nucleotides: TGTGCCAGCAGTTTAATACAACACGGAGGGGGGGAGCTGTTTTTT. It is translated as CASSLIQHGGGELFF.

V gene TRBV7-3 combines with J gene TRBJ1-2, with D uncertain. V was pared by 1 base and J by 4 bases, with 16 bases between. Germline V gene lookup returns CDR1 SGHTA and CDR2 FQGTGA. The CDR3 sequence is 16 residues long. Here the CDR3 reads CASSLSGGNKIYGYTF. The DNA of the CDR3 is TGTGCCAGCAGCTTAAGTGGAGGGAATAAAATCTATGGCTACACCTTC.

This clonotype appeared once. The chain carries TRBV6-5 and TRBJ2-1; 9 nucleotides line up with TRBD2. The V gene's germline CDR1 is MNHEY and CDR2 SVGAGI. V was pared by 7 bases and J by 4 bases, with 5 bases of the junction left unmatched. This CDR3 comprises 14 residues. This chain's CDR3 is CASNPLAGYNEQFF. Written as DNA, the CDR3 is TGTGCCAGCAACCCTCTAGCGGGGTACAATGAGCAGTTCTTC.

The chain couples TRBV7-9 to TRBJ2-7; D may be TRBD1 (5 bases). CDR3 length: 15 residues. The ends were cut back, 3 bases at V and 4 bases at J, with 16 bases in the middle. Per the germline V gene, CDR1 is SEHNR and CDR2 is FQNEAQ (reference sequence). For the CDR3, the DNA is TGTGCCAGCAGCTTGGTAGGGGCGCGTATGTACGAGCAGTACTTC. Translation: CASSLVGARMYEQYF.

This clonotype was recorded once. The chain has TRBV13 and TRBJ1-1; D is unresolved. Trimming took off 7 bases at V and 0 bases at J, with 9 bases between the two ends. The CDR3 totals 13 residues. Germline V gene data show CDR1 as PRHDT and CDR2 as FYEKMQ (reference sequence). The CDR3 region has the DNA TGTGCCAGCACCCATATTATGAACACTGAAGCTTTCTTT. Its translation: CASTHIMNTEAFF.

The DNA for the CDR3 is TGTGCCAGCAGTTTTTACAGGGGTGACTCTACGCAGTATTTT. Translating it yields CASSFYRGDSTQYF. V and J are TRBV27 and TRBJ2-3; 7 bases match TRBD1. The CDR3 has 14 amino acids. V gave up 3 bases and J gave up 8 bases; unmatched junction bases: 8. The germline V gene has CDR1 MNHEY and CDR2 SMNVEV (reference sequence).

The DNA of the CDR3 is TGTGCCAGCAGCCAAGAAGGCCCTGGCGCCTACAATGAGCAGTTCTTC. Protein sequence: CASSQEGPGAYNEQFF. The chain employs TRBV3-1 and TRBJ2-1; D unclear. Germline V gives CDR1 LGHDT, CDR2 YNNKEL (reference sequence). The V gene lost 0 bases and the J gene lost 2 bases, with 11 bases spanning the gap. This CDR3 region has 16 residues.

This clonotype showed up just once. The rearrangement links TRBV27 to TRBJ2-2; tentatively, D is TRBD1 (6 bases). Deletions cut 6 bases from V and 3 bases from J, with 17 bases between. The V gene's germline CDR1 is MNHEY and CDR2 SMNVEV (reference sequence). This CDR3 comprises 16 residues. Written as DNA, the CDR3 is TGTGCCAGCAGACCCCAGGGGAGCATGTACACCGGGGAGCTGTTTTTT. Residues: CASRPQGSMYTGELFF.

This chain joins TRBV24-1 and TRBJ1-1, with D possibly being TRBD1 (5 bases). The CDR3 loop spans 14 amino acids. V lost 9 bases and J 5 bases, leaving 18 bases between the germline ends. The germline CDR1 and CDR2 sequences are KGHDR and SFDVKD. This chain's CDR3 is CATSSGGEETEAFF. In DNA, the CDR3 is TGTGCCACCTCCTCGGGAGGGGAAGAGACTGAAGCTTTCTTT.